Reported below is one TCR beta chain. Germline V CDR1 and CDR2: LNHDA, SQIVND (reference sequence). The V end was cut by 4 bases, the J end by 0 bases, with 18 bases between. The CDR3 covers 17 residues. This entry is derived from a study of T cell changes during pregnancy in multiple sclerosis. Sequencing used immunoSEQ multiplex PCR; TCRdb keeps in-frame clones, though not all of them. The repertoire holds 80,000 or so clones, with 90% to 95% as singletons. The TCR originated in a female donor with multiple sclerosis, enrolled in a pregnancy study. Sequencing was performed on peripheral blood, taken before pregnancy. The rearrangement links TRBV19 to TRBJ1-1; possibly TRBD1 for D (6 bases). CDR3 in DNA: TGTGCCAGTAGTAAGCAGGGACAAGGTTTTATGAACACTGAAGCTTTCTTT. The encoded protein is CASSKQGQGFMNTEAFF.